What follows describes a single T cell receptor beta chain. Its antigen is not identified. Clones were sequenced by immunoSEQ multiplex PCR, and TCRdb holds only the in-frame ones, with some missing. The sample shows 160,000 or so clones, more than 75% of them seen only once. Among the 110 or so subjects of the validation cohort, separate from the roughly 670-subject first cohort, were the donors. This sample was taken from a study of cytomegalovirus exposure and HLA in healthy donors. Study-wide results and caveats: Investigators reported 164 TCR beta chains as tied to cytomegalovirus. Cytomegalovirus status was reportedly diagnosed by the classifier with high sensitivity and specificity. Generally TCR sequences proved uncommon, though certain public TCRs appeared in numerous donors.

Trimming removed 0 bases from V and 0 bases from J; junction bases left unmatched: 2. The CDR3 spans 15 residues. The germline gives CDR1 SGHRS, CDR2 YFSETQ. The sample comprised PBMCs. The chain carries TRBV5-1 and TRBJ2-7; TRBD2 aligns across 8 bases. This receptor was obtained from a woman aged 25 to 39 in good health and CMV-seronegative. The CDR3 DNA reads as TGCGCCAGCAGCTTGGGGAGCGGGAGCTCCTACGAGCAGTACTTC. Its translation: CASSLGSGSSYEQYF.